These 13 T cell receptor beta chains were sequenced from one sample in a study of response to subunit inactivated influenza vaccine. TCRdb itself ran the RT-PCR reads through MiXCR, one entry per CDR3 protein. The top ten hold 6.5% to 8.5% of the sample, which has hundreds of thousands of distinct CDR3 sequences, about 15% seen once. Sequences were derived from PBMCs from blood, sampled around two weeks before vaccination. Every receptor here comes from a man aged 50-59 years who received an inactivated influenza vaccine.

This clonotype showed up just a few times. The rearrangement links TRBV7-9 to TRBJ1-4; D is unresolved. The germline V and J ends were trimmed by 5 bases and 4 bases, with 11 bases remaining between them. Germline V gene sequence: CDR1 SEHNR, CDR2 FQNEAQ (reference sequence). This CDR3 spans 14 amino acids. The CDR3, as DNA: TGTGCCAGCAGCCCCCCCCGGGGTAATGAAAAACTGTTTTTT. Protein: CASSPPRGNEKLFF.

The J gene is TRBJ1-2, the V gene TRBV12-3 or TRBV12-4; 7 bases align to TRBD1. The CDR3 runs to 15 residues. After removal of 3 bases from V and 2 bases from J, the junction contained 6 bases not matched to a gene. In DNA, the CDR3 is TGTGCCAGCAGTTTGGGACAGCCCAGAAACTATGGCTACACCTTC. Its translation is CASSLGQPRNYGYTF.

This rearrangement joins TRBV7-2 to TRBJ2-1; TRBD1 matches 9 bases. V shed 8 bases and J 6 bases; nucleotides not matched to a gene: 8. The CDR3 spans 14 residues. Germline assignment: CDR1 SGHTA and CDR2 FQGNSA. The chain's CDR3 is CASSGQGIGNEQFF. The CDR3 nucleotides are TGTGCCAGCTCCGGACAGGGGATCGGCAATGAGCAGTTCTTC.

This clonotype turned up a few times. This chain connects TRBV20-1 to TRBJ2-3; 12 bases match TRBD2. With 2 bases clipped from V and 3 bases from J, the junction kept 9 bases outside the gene matches. Germline-derived CDR1 and CDR2 are DFQATT and SNEGSKA (reference sequence). The CDR3 has 17 amino acids. The CDR3 sequence: CSARPLAGGIKTDTQYF. The CDR3 DNA is TGCAGTGCTAGACCGCTAGCGGGAGGGATCAAGACAGATACGCAGTATTTT.

The chain has TRBV6-1 and TRBJ1-2, with 10 bases lining up with TRBD1. Trimming at V came to 6 bases and at J to 4 bases, leaving 5 bases not matched to a gene. Germline CDR1 MNHNS, CDR2 SASEGT. CDR3 length equals 14 residues. CDR3 DNA sequence: TGTGCCAGCAGAACGACAGGGGGCATCTATGGCTACACCTTC. Protein sequence: CASRTTGGIYGYTF.

This clonotype has only a few counts. V and J are TRBV4-2 and TRBJ1-3, with TRBD1 matching 7 bases. Trimming cost V 2 bases and J 3 bases; bases outside gene matches: 4. Per the germline V gene, CDR1 is LGHNA and CDR2 is YNFKEQ. This CDR3 contains 15 residues. The CDR3 protein is CASSQRDRDGNTIYF. Here the CDR3 DNA reads TGTGCCAGCAGCCAACGCGACAGGGATGGAAACACCATATATTTT.

This clonotype was seen only a few times. The genes are TRBV5-6 and TRBJ2-5, with TRBD1 identical over 10 bases. Per germline, CDR1 SGHDT and CDR2 YYEEEE. Unmatched junction bases numbered 7, after V lost 4 bases and J lost 4 bases. The CDR3 extends over 15 amino acids. CDR3 sequence: CASSGRQGARETQYF. The DNA for the CDR3 is TGTGCCAGCAGCGGGCGACAGGGGGCTAGAGAGACCCAGTACTTC.

The chain recombines TRBV28 with TRBJ2-2; possibly TRBD2 for D (6 bases). With 9 bases removed from V and 2 bases from J, the gap between germline ends came to 19 bases. The CDR3 extends over 16 amino acids. The germline CDR1 and CDR2 sequences are MDHEN and SYDVKM. This chain's CDR3 is CASHGSSKTNTGELFF. CDR3 DNA sequence: TGTGCCAGTCACGGGAGTTCGAAAACTAACACCGGGGAGCTGTTTTTT.

This chain connects TRBV7-9 to TRBJ2-1; 12 positions agree with TRBD2. In germline, CDR1 is SEHNR, CDR2 FQNEAQ (reference sequence). This CDR3 contains 17 residues. J gave up 3 bases and V 6 bases, and 9 bases lay outside the gene matches. CDR3 sequence: CASRKGLAGSLYNEQFF. CDR3 nucleotide sequence: TGTGCCAGCAGAAAAGGACTAGCGGGGAGCCTCTACAATGAGCAGTTCTTC.

In its sample, this clonotype was seen a few times. The rearrangement uses TRBV20-1 and TRBJ2-7; 9 bases are a match to TRBD1. Per germline, CDR1 DFQATT and CDR2 SNEGSKA (reference sequence). This CDR3 has 15 amino acids. V shed 5 bases, J shed 6 bases, and the junction held 14 bases outside the gene matches. CDR3 amino acids: CSAPPRTGATGEQYF. As DNA, the CDR3 is TGCAGTGCTCCCCCCCGGACAGGGGCAACGGGCGAGCAGTACTTC.

The chain couples TRBV20-1 to TRBJ2-1; 9 bases line up with TRBD1. The junction had 20 bases not matched to a gene; V was cut back by 7 bases and J by 7 bases. Germline V lookup: CDR1 DFQATT, CDR2 SNEGSKA (reference sequence). The CDR3 is 17 amino acids. CDR3 in amino acids: CSVLSSMRTGAENEQFF. CDR3 in DNA: TGCAGTGTACTTTCCTCTATGAGGACAGGGGCGGAAAATGAGCAGTTCTTC.

This clonotype was counted a few times. The V and J genes are TRBV20-1 and TRBJ2-1, with 10 bases lining up with TRBD1. After removal of 6 bases from V and 10 bases from J, the junction contained 12 bases not matched to a gene. The CDR3 is 14 amino acids. Germline CDR1 is DFQATT and CDR2 is SNEGSKA (reference sequence). The CDR3 here is CSARPGTGDGEQFF. Written as DNA, the CDR3 is TGCAGTGCAAGACCGGGGACAGGGGACGGGGAGCAGTTCTTC.

V gene TRBV18 combines with J gene TRBJ2-7; 7 nucleotides align to TRBD1. This CDR3 comprises 15 residues. The V and J ends lost 4 bases and 0 bases, in that order; junction bases with no gene match: 6. Germline-derived CDR1 and CDR2 are KGHSH and LQKENI. The CDR3 nucleotides are TGTGCCAGCTCACGGGACAGCGGAAACTCCTACGAGCAGTACTTC. Translated, it gives CASSRDSGNSYEQYF. Full variable domain (remainder filled in from reference TRBV18 and TRBJ2-7): NAGVMQNPRHLVRRRGQEARLRCSPMKGHSHVYWYRQLPEEGLKFMVYLQKENIIDESGMPKERFSAEFPKEGPSILRIQQVVRGDSAAYFCASSRDSGNSYEQYFGPGTRLTVT.